The 2 T cell receptor beta chains below were found in one sample sequenced in a study of response to subunit inactivated influenza vaccine. Via MiXCR, TCRdb re-called the RT-PCR reads, giving one row per CDR3 protein. The sample lists hundreds of thousands of distinct CDR3 sequences, about 8% occurring once. Material: PBMCs from blood, obtained 23 months after vaccination. The receptors were sampled from a man aged 50 to 69 who received an inactivated influenza vaccine.

There are many counts of this clonotype. The chain recombines TRBV5-1 with TRBJ1-1; maybe TRBD1 (5 bases). Germline CDR1 and CDR2: SGHRS and YFSETQ. The CDR3 consists of 13 residues. Trimming took off 5 bases at V and 4 bases at J, with 12 bases between the two ends. CDR3: CASREQAGTEAFF. In DNA, the CDR3 is TGCGCCAGCAGAGAACAGGCGGGCACTGAAGCTTTCTTT.

The rearrangement links TRBV2 to TRBJ2-3, with D unresolved. V lost 6 bases and J 5 bases, leaving 15 bases between the germline ends. CDR1 and CDR2 from the germline V gene are SNHLY and FYNNEI. The CDR3 runs to 14 residues. The CDR3 coding sequence is TGTGCCAGCAGGGCCGGCCCCATCGGAGATACGCAGTATTTT. This codes for CASRAGPIGDTQYF.